Presented here are 18 T cell receptor beta chains from one specimen sequenced in a study of cytomegalovirus exposure and HLA in healthy donors. The PCR ran on 60 Vbeta and 13 Jbeta primers. Clones were read by immunoSEQ multiplex PCR, and TCRdb kept only the in-frame ones, dropping some. The table has about 120,000 clones, 17% seen once. The sequenced sample was PBMCs. These receptors were taken from a female donor in good health and CMV-seropositive.

This clone was seen only a few times. The J gene is TRBJ1-2, the V gene TRBV7-2; 10 bases are a match to TRBD1. Germline values: CDR1 SGHTA, CDR2 FQGNSA. The CDR3 has 15 amino acids. The V and J ends lost 4 bases and 7 bases, in that order; junction bases with no gene match: 9. The CDR3 DNA reads TGTGCCAGCAGCTCCGTCGGACAGGGGGACATTGGCTACACCTTC. Translating it yields CASSSVGQGDIGYTF. Full variable domain (outside the CDR3, taken from reference TRBV7-2 and TRBJ1-2): GAGVSQSPSNKVTEKGKDVELRCDPISGHTALYWYRQSLGQGLEFLIYFQGNSAPDKSGLPSDRFSAERTGGSVSTLTIQRTQQEDSAVYLCASSSVGQGDIGYTFGSGTRLTVV.

The table lists this clone with a few counts. The chain carries TRBV28 and TRBJ2-2; 7 nucleotides match TRBD2. CDR3 length: 15 residues. Germline V gene lookup returns CDR1 MDHEN and CDR2 SYDVKM. After removal of 2 bases from V and 4 bases from J, the junction contained 4 bases not matched to a gene. CDR3 coding DNA: TGTGCCAGCAGTTTAGGTCCGGGGGGCACCGGGGAGCTGTTTTTT. The encoded protein is CASSLGPGGTGELFF. Complete variable domain (other parts from reference TRBV28 and TRBJ2-2): DVKVTQSSRYLVKRTGEKVFLECVQDMDHENMFWYRQDPGLGLRLIYFSYDVKMKEKGDIPEGYSVSREKKERFSLILESASTNQTSMYLCASSLGPGGTGELFFGEGSRLTVL.

This clone came up a few times. V gene TRBV6-5 combines with J gene TRBJ2-7; a possible D gene is TRBD2 (6 bases). Trimming left V 0 bases short and J 2 bases short, with 11 bases between. The germline V gene encodes CDR1 MNHEY and CDR2 SVGAGI. This CDR3 has 15 amino acids. The CDR3 DNA reads as TGTGCCAGCAGTTACTCGGGACTGGCAACCTACGAGCAGTACTTC. Its protein product is CASSYSGLATYEQYF.

The chain carries TRBV5-1 and TRBJ2-3, with D possibly being TRBD1 (6 bases). CDR3 size: 15 residues. V lost 1 base to trimming and J lost 6 bases, with 15 bases between them. In germline, CDR1 is SGHRS, CDR2 YFSETQ. CDR3 nucleotide sequence: TGCGCCAGCAGCTTGTCAGGGGTGGGGGCCGATACGCAGTATTTT. Encoded protein: CASSLSGVGADTQYF.

This clone turned up a few times. V usage is TRBV29-1 and J usage is TRBJ2-3; D might be TRBD1 (5 bases). Trimming shortened V by 4 bases and J by 2 bases, and 7 bases separated the two germline ends. This CDR3 spans 12 amino acids. Per germline, CDR1 SQVTM and CDR2 ANQGSEA. The CDR3 sequence is CSVGQLTDTQYF. CDR3 nucleotides: TGCAGCGTTGGACAGCTCACAGATACGCAGTATTTT.

The chain joins TRBV5-4 to TRBJ1-1, with 7 nucleotides matching TRBD1. The CDR3 spans 14 residues. V was clipped by 4 bases and J by 0 bases; unmatched bases: 3. The germline CDR1 and CDR2 sequences are SGHNT and YYREEE (reference sequence). CDR3 in amino acids: CASSHGQVNTEAFF. The CDR3 nucleotides read TGTGCCAGCAGCCACGGACAGGTGAACACTGAAGCTTTCTTT.

The chain recombines TRBV12-5 with TRBJ2-3; TRBD1 agrees at 7 bases. Losses at the gene ends were 0 bases for V and 0 bases for J; bases not matched to a gene: 3. Germline CDR1 LGHNT, CDR2 FRNRAP. The CDR3 is 16 amino acids. Written as DNA, the CDR3 is TGTGCTAGTGGTTTGGTAAGGGGGCCAAGCACAGATACGCAGTATTTT. This sequence encodes CASGLVRGPSTDTQYF.

The chain links TRBV5-6 to TRBJ2-7; maybe TRBD2 (6 bases). Germline CDR1 reads SGHDT; CDR2 reads YYEEEE. The V gene lost 4 bases and the J gene lost 1 base, with 18 bases spanning the gap. The CDR3 consists of 16 residues. CDR3 region: CASSPGGHGRSYEQYF. The CDR3 DNA is TGTGCCAGCAGCCCGGGCGGGCATGGGAGGTCCTACGAGCAGTACTTC.

This chain connects TRBV28 to TRBJ2-1; a possible D gene is TRBD2 (6 bases). V shed 4 bases and J shed 0 bases, with 13 bases lying between them. The CDR3 extends over 16 amino acids. Germline CDR1 is MDHEN and CDR2 is SYDVKM. CDR3 in amino acids: CASSSFRRGSYNEQFF. CDR3 in DNA: TGTGCCAGCAGTTCTTTTCGGAGGGGCTCCTACAATGAGCAGTTCTTC.

The chain carries TRBV28 and TRBJ1-2; tentatively, D is TRBD1 (6 bases). Germline V gene sequence: CDR1 MDHEN, CDR2 SYDVKM. The CDR3 runs to 12 residues. V lost 9 bases to trimming and J lost 0 bases, with 8 bases between them. The CDR3 is CASRGSNYGYTF. In nucleotides, the CDR3 is TGTGCCAGTAGGGGGTCTAACTATGGCTACACCTTC.

In this sample, this clone turned up a few times. The rearrangement uses TRBV28 and TRBJ2-5, with D perhaps TRBD1 (6 bases). Germline V lookup: CDR1 MDHEN, CDR2 SYDVKM. V dropped 3 bases and J dropped 1 base, with 9 bases sitting between them. The CDR3 extends over 14 amino acids. The CDR3 DNA follows: TGTGCCAGCAGTTTGTCAGGGGTCCAAGAGACCCAGTACTTC. Residues: CASSLSGVQETQYF.

V is TRBV4-2 and J is TRBJ2-5; a possible D gene is TRBD2 (6 bases). V lost 4 bases and J 4 bases, leaving 16 bases between the germline ends. The germline CDR1 and CDR2 sequences are LGHNA and YNFKEQ. The CDR3 is made up of 15 amino acids. The CDR3 DNA follows: TGTGCCAGCAGCCGAACCCTAGCGACGGTAGAGACCCAGTACTTC. Encoded protein: CASSRTLATVETQYF.

The chain is built from TRBV6-1 and TRBJ1-2; no clear D. This CDR3 spans 15 amino acids. Germline lookup yields CDR1 MNHNS and CDR2 SASEGT. Deletions cut 2 bases from V and 0 bases from J, with 10 bases between. The CDR3 reads CASSERSTANYGYTF. The DNA of the CDR3 is TGTGCCAGCAGTGAACGCAGCACAGCTAACTATGGCTACACCTTC.

Only a few counts were recorded for this clone. The CDR3 DNA reads TGCGCCAGCAGCTCGACAGGCCCCACAGATACGCAGTATTTT. This encodes CASSSTGPTDTQYF. The V and J genes are TRBV5-1 and TRBJ2-3; TRBD1 is a possible D gene (6 bases). This CDR3 contains 14 residues. The germline CDR1 and CDR2 sequences are SGHRS and YFSETQ. V lost 3 bases, J lost 2 bases, and 10 bases lay in between.

This clone was found a few times. The CDR3 sequence is CASSPYPLGTASYNEQFF. The CDR3 DNA reads TGTGCCAGCTCACCTTACCCACTCGGGACTGCCTCCTACAATGAGCAGTTCTTC. The gene calls are TRBV18 and TRBJ2-1, with D possibly TRBD2 on 6 matching bases. Looked up from germline, CDR1 is KGHSH and CDR2 is LQKENI. This CDR3 region has 18 residues. V lost 3 bases, J lost 0 bases, and 18 bases lay in between. Together with reference TRBV18 and TRBJ2-1, the CDR3 gives the full variable domain: NAGVMQNPRHLVRRRGQEARLRCSPMKGHSHVYWYRQLPEEGLKFMVYLQKENIIDESGMPKERFSAEFPKEGPSILRIQQVVRGDSAAYFCASSPYPLGTASYNEQFFGPGTRLTVL.

This clone occurred a few times. The chain joins TRBV4-1 to TRBJ1-3, with D possibly TRBD1 on 5 matching bases. V was pared by 1 base and J by 3 bases, with 10 bases between. CDR3 length: 15 amino acids. Looked up from germline, CDR1 is MGHRA and CDR2 is YSYEKL. CDR3 amino acids: CASSQGGQVGNTIYF. Here the CDR3 DNA reads TGCGCCAGCAGCCAAGGGGGCCAAGTTGGAAACACCATATATTTT.

A remark on this clone: A junction end diverges from the germline sequence, so it may reflect a read error. This rearrangement joins TRBV28 to TRBJ1-5; tentatively, D is TRBD1 (5 bases). The germline gives CDR1 MDHEN, CDR2 SYDVKM. This CDR3 spans 17 amino acids. The CDR3: CASRLLPGVEYNQPQHF. CDR3 sequence (DNA): TGTGCCAGCAGATTATTACCGGGGGTGGAGTACAATCAGCCCCAGCATTTT.

This clone was seen only a few times. The chain couples TRBV15 to TRBJ2-7; D gene ambiguous. CDR3 length equals 16 residues. V lost 0 bases to trimming and J lost 2 bases, with 14 bases between them. Germline V gives CDR1 LNHNV, CDR2 YYDKDF (reference sequence). CDR3 amino acids: CATSRDNPASAYEQYF. The CDR3 DNA is TGTGCCACCAGCAGAGATAATCCGGCCAGCGCCTACGAGCAGTACTTC.